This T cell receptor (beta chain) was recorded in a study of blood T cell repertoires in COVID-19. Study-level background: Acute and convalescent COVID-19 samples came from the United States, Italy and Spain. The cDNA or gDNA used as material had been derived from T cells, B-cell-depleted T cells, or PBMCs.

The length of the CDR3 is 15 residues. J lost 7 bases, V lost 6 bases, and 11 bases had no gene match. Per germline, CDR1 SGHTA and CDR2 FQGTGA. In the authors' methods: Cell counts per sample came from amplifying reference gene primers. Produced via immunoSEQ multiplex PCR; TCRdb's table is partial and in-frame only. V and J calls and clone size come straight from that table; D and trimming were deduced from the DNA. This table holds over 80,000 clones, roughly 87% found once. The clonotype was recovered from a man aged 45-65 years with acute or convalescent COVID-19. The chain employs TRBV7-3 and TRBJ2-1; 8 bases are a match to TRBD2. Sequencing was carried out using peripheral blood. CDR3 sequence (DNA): TGTGCCAGCAGTAAACTAGCGGAGCAAGAGAATGAGCAGTTCTTC. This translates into CASSKLAEQENEQFF.